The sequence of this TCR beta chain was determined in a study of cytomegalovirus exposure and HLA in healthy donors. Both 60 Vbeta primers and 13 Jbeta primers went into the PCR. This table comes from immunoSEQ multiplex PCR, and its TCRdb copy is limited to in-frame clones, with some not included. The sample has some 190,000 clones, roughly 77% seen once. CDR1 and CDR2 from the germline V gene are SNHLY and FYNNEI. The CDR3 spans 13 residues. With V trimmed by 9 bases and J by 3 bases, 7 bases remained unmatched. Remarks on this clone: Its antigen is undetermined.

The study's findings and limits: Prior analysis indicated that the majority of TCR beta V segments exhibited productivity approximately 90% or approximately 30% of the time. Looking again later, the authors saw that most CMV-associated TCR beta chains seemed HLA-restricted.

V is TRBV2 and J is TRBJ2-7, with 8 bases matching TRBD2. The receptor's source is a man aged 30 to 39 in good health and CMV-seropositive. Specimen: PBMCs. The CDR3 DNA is TGTGCCAGTTCACTAGCGGAGGGCTACGAGCAGTACTTC. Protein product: CASSLAEGYEQYF.